The sequence of this TCR beta chain was determined in a study of beta chain features in type 1 diabetes (dated by TCRdb to the late 2010s). For the study in its entirety: Mean age, gender distribution, total cell number and subset yield were not different between patients and healthy donors. A total of about 110 million sorted cells were examined across all samples, and the number of cells per subset was strongly correlated with RNA yield. The study compared the TCRB repertoires of sorted circulating CD4+ T cell subsets in recently diagnosed type 1 diabetes patients with those in matched healthy donors. Naive and central memory subsets were obtained from all 30 or so donors, but regulatory and stem cell-like memory subsets were isolated from only 8 patients and about eight healthy donors.

A single peripheral blood draw of around 120 mL on average was collected from each donor into heparinised tubes. A BD FACSAria II was used to sort naive, central memory, regulatory and stem cell-like memory CD4+ T cells with a panel that included CD45RO, CCR7, CD25, CD127, CD95 and CD27. All sorted populations exceeded 95% purity. PBMCs were separated immediately by Lymphoprep density gradient centrifugation and were stained directly, without being cultured. So that batch effects would be minimized, each experiment stained and sorted samples in pairs, pairing one healthy donor with one patient. In regard to this clone: Its antigen is currently not known. No qualities accompany the bases; no much larger clone lies one base away.

Broad study findings and their caveats: Because cDNA was sequenced instead of genomic DNA, activated cells with high expression could be over-represented, although the groups did not differ in activation or CD3 levels. PCR may preferentially amplify shorter templates, but because patient and control samples were amplified and corrected together, any resulting skew would affect both groups equally. A moderate but significant shortening of TCRB CDR3 length was observed in type 1 diabetes patients in all four CD4+ subsets. Only small numbers of individuals were included in the HLA sub-analyses, which left unresolved whether HLA type had any influence on TCRB rearrangement. Fewer insertions and more nucleotide deletions at VDJ recombination sites were observed in patients with type 1 diabetes, implying thymic rearrangement abnormalities. Naive, central memory and regulatory TCRB repertoires appeared more similar among patients than among healthy donors.

The entire isolated RNA was reverse transcribed using the High Capacity cDNA Reverse Transcription Kit, and thus expressed TCRB transcripts were sequenced. Deep immunoSEQ sequencing was applied to naive, central memory and regulatory T cell samples, giving an average of roughly 3.5 million total reads per sample. Sorted cells were lysed in RLT buffer, and RNA was extracted using DNase-treated RNeasy Micro or Mini kits according to cell number. To prevent cross-contamination, every cell subset was processed on its own, while patient and healthy donor samples were processed together. The immunoSEQ multiplex PCR was used to amplify TCRB sequences from cDNA, generating 87-bp fragments that spanned the CDR3 region. Sequencing of the amplicons was done on the Illumina HiSeq platform. Under the source paper's analysis protocol: Synthetic template baselines were used to correct PCR bias computationally, reads within Hamming distance 2 were collapsed, and singletons that could not be merged were discarded. Reads were aligned to IMGT to assign V, D and J genes, CDR3 length, and insertions or deletions at six rearrangement sites. Within each subset, clonotype counts were normalized to sorted cell number, after which true diversity and Gini coefficients were computed with the tcR R package. The overlap coefficient, calculated on TCRB nucleotide sequences, was used to measure repertoire sharing. Out-of-frame TCRB sequences from naive cells were analyzed to stand in for the pre-selection repertoire. TCRdb's version of the immuneACCESS table is confined to in-frame rearrangements and falls short of the full clone set. An unresolved V gene accounts for under half of the shortfall where checked; the remainder is of unknown origin. V, J and clone size were drawn from that table, and D and trimming were deduced from the DNA. Counted in this sample were over 500,000 clones; around 15% of them appeared once. More than 0.08% of the sample lies in the top ten.

The CDR3 sequence holds 13 residues, the cysteine and phenylalanine included. Only the CDR3 portion is preserved as DNA: 39 bases, with reading frame beginning at the first base. Trimmed from V: 8 bases; trimmed from J: 1 base; junction bases lacking a gene match: 3. From the germline V gene, CDR1 is SGHAT and CDR2 is FQNNGV. The specimen sequenced was naive CD4+ T cells from blood. Read against the paper, the sample's cell subset or site label means: true naive CD4+ T cells. This clonotype originated in a man aged 18-30 years in good health. The receptor chain draws on TRBV11-2 and TRBJ2-3; 7 bases in the middle match TRBD1. The DNA sequence reads TGTGCCAGCGCCGACAGGGGCACAGATACGCAGTATTTT. It translates to CASADRGTDTQYF.